Shown below are 26 T cell receptor beta chains from a single sample sequenced in a study of blood T cell repertoires in COVID-19. Assay used: immunoSEQ multiplex PCR; TCRdb lists only in-frame clones, some missing. This sample has some 170,000 clones, with around 80% found just once. Sequencing was done on a sample of peripheral blood. The receptors here all came from a woman in her sixties or seventies with acute or convalescent COVID-19.

The rearrangement uses TRBV6-4 and TRBJ2-7; D perhaps matches TRBD1 (5 bases). This CDR3 comprises 13 residues. Germline V gene lookup returns CDR1 MRHNA and CDR2 SNTAGT. Trimming shortened V by 6 bases and J by 3 bases, and 12 bases separated the two germline ends. CDR3 region: CASSQGKGYEQYF. DNA for the CDR3: TGTGCCAGCAGCCAGGGTAAAGGCTACGAGCAGTACTTC.

This chain connects TRBV28 to TRBJ2-1; TRBD2 matches 7 bases. V dropped 2 bases and J dropped 5; count of bases not matched to a gene: 6. Germline-derived CDR1 and CDR2 are MDHEN and SYDVKM. CDR3 size: 15 residues. CDR3 nucleotide sequence: TGTGCCAGCAGTTTAACGCGGGAGAGGAACAATGAGCAGTTCTTC. Protein sequence: CASSLTRERNNEQFF.

V and J are TRBV20-1 and TRBJ1-2; possibly TRBD1 for D (5 bases). This CDR3 has 11 residues. Germline-derived CDR1 and CDR2 are DFQATT and SNEGSKA (reference sequence). Trimming took off 3 bases at V and 5 bases at J, with 7 bases between the two ends. The CDR3 here is CSASGGYGYTF. DNA for the CDR3: TGCAGTGCTAGCGGGGGATATGGCTACACCTTC.

V usage is TRBV5-1 and J usage is TRBJ1-3; 11 nucleotides align to TRBD1. V gave up 5 bases and J gave up 8 bases; unmatched junction bases: 9. Germline values: CDR1 SGHRS, CDR2 YFSETQ. The CDR3 runs 15 residues. The CDR3, as DNA: TGCGCCAGCAGTCAAACCGGACAGGGGGCGGACACCATATATTTT. Amino acid sequence: CASSQTGQGADTIYF.

This clone has more than one count but fewer than ten. The chain has TRBV10-3 and TRBJ1-1, with 11 nucleotides matching TRBD1. CDR3 length: 15 residues. Trimming cost V 6 bases and J 1 base; bases outside gene matches: 4. Looked up from germline, CDR1 is ENHRY and CDR2 is SYGVKD. This chain's CDR3 is CAIRGQGGKNTEAFF. As DNA, the CDR3 is TGTGCCATCAGGGGACAGGGGGGAAAGAACACTGAAGCTTTCTTT.

The chain is built from TRBV7-8 and TRBJ1-3; D is perhaps TRBD1 (6 bases). There are 14 residues in the CDR3. CDR1 is SGHVS, CDR2 FQNEAQ, per germline. Trimming pared 6 bases from V and 4 bases from J, leaving 13 bases between. CDR3: CASSPSTGGNTIYF. CDR3 nucleotide sequence: TGTGCCAGCAGTCCCTCGACAGGCGGAAACACCATATATTTT.

The V call is TRBV7-6, the J call TRBJ2-3, with TRBD2 identical over 8 bases. J gave up 4 bases and V 2 bases, and 11 bases lay outside the gene matches. CDR1 and CDR2 from the germline V gene are SGHVS and FNYEAQ. The CDR3 sequence is 17 residues long. This chain's CDR3 is CASSLTVVAGFADTQYF. The CDR3 region has the DNA TGTGCCAGCAGCTTAACCGTAGTAGCGGGGTTCGCAGATACGCAGTATTTT.

The genes are TRBV6-6 and TRBJ1-1, with no clear D. The CDR3 contains 15 residues. CDR1 is MNHNY and CDR2 is SVGAGI in the germline V gene (reference sequence). Trimming took 8 bases from V and 1 from J, leaving 17 bases between them. In DNA, the CDR3 is TGTGCCAGCCCTTCCTCGGGGTTTGGGAACACTGAAGCTTTCTTT. It specifies CASPSSGFGNTEAFF.

The CDR3 DNA follows: TGTGCCAGTAGTCCCAGAGGGACAGGGATAAGTTGGAATCAGCCCCAGCATTTT. This encodes CASSPRGTGISWNQPQHF. The chain links TRBV19 to TRBJ1-5; 9 bases agree with TRBD1. The CDR3 sequence is 18 residues long. V trimming: 5 bases; J trimming: 4 bases; junction bases outside the gene matches: 15. CDR1 is LNHDA, CDR2 SQIVND, per germline (reference sequence).

V usage is TRBV30 and J usage is TRBJ1-2, with TRBD1 matching 7 bases. The CDR3 is 11 residues long. Germline values: CDR1 GTSNPN, CDR2 SVGIG (reference sequence). Trimming at V came to 5 bases and at J to 7 bases, leaving 4 bases not matched to a gene. The CDR3 bases are TGTGCCTGGGATGACAGGGTTGGCTACACCTTC. Residues: CAWDDRVGYTF.

The chain recombines TRBV12-5 with TRBJ2-1; a weak D match, TRBD1 (6 bases). Per germline, CDR1 LGHNT and CDR2 FRNRAP. The CDR3 consists of 14 residues. The V end lost 6 bases, the J end lost 1 base, and 10 bases lay between the germline ends. The CDR3 reads CASGEGVSYNEQFF. The CDR3 nucleotides read TGTGCTAGTGGAGAGGGGGTTTCCTACAATGAGCAGTTCTTC. Full variable domain (outside the CDR3, taken from reference TRBV12-5 and TRBJ2-1): DARVTQTPRHKVTEMGQEVTMRCQPILGHNTVFWYRQTMMQGLELLAYFRNRAPLDDSGMPKDRFSAEMPDATLATLKIQPSEPRDSAVYFCASGEGVSYNEQFFGPGTRLTVL.

In its sample, this clone was seen once. The chain recombines TRBV29-1 with TRBJ1-1, with D possibly being TRBD1 (6 bases). With 0 bases removed from V and 0 bases from J, the gap between germline ends came to 14 bases. The CDR3 extends over 16 amino acids. Looked up from germline, CDR1 is SQVTM and CDR2 is ANQGSEA. Here the CDR3 DNA reads TGCAGCGTTGAAGATCAGTTTTGGGGGCTGAACACTGAAGCTTTCTTT. Protein product: CSVEDQFWGLNTEAFF. The whole variable domain, remainder taken from reference TRBV29-1 and TRBJ1-1, is SAVISQKPSRDICQRGTSLTIQCQVDSQVTMMFWYRQQPGQSLTLIATANQGSEATYESGFVIDKFPISRPNLTFSTLTVSNMSPEDSSIYLCSVEDQFWGLNTEAFFGQGTRLTVV.

This chain joins TRBV3-1 (or the pseudogene TRBV3-2) and TRBJ1-1; TRBD1 matches at 8 bases. The CDR3 has 14 amino acids. V lost 0 bases, J lost 5 bases, and 2 bases stayed unmatched. CDR1 LGHDT and CDR2 YNNKEL come from the germline V gene (reference sequence). CDR3 DNA: TGTGCCAGCAGCCAAGATACAGGGGGGACTGAAGCTTTCTTT. Translated, it gives CASSQDTGGTEAFF.

This chain joins TRBV20-1 and TRBJ2-7; the D is unclear. The CDR3 has 11 amino acids. Deletions cut 0 bases from V and 7 bases from J, with 7 bases between. CDR1 is DFQATT and CDR2 is SNEGSKA in the germline V gene (reference sequence). CDR3 sequence (DNA): TGCAGTGCTAGAGAACTCCTGGAGCAGTACTTC. This sequence encodes CSARELLEQYF.

The chain couples TRBV3-1 (or the pseudogene TRBV3-2) to TRBJ1-6; no definite D call. This CDR3 spans 13 amino acids. Trimming stripped 1 base from V and 7 bases from J, with 5 bases between. Germline V gene data show CDR1 as LGHDT and CDR2 as YNNKEL (reference sequence). The CDR3 DNA sequence: TGTGCCAGCAGCCAAGCTCTCAATTCACCCCTCCACTTT. Protein sequence: CASSQALNSPLHF.

J is TRBJ2-2 and V is TRBV15; D possibly corresponds to TRBD2 (6 bases). The germline gives CDR1 LNHNV, CDR2 YYDKDF (reference sequence). V was cut by 6 bases and J by 3 bases, with 8 bases left in between. This CDR3 comprises 13 residues. The CDR3 DNA reads TGTGCCACCAGGCGGGATTACACCGGGGAGCTGTTTTTT. Residues: CATRRDYTGELFF.

The chain carries TRBV11-2 and TRBJ2-1; 8 bases are shared with TRBD2. CDR1 and CDR2 (germline): SGHAT, FQNNGV. The CDR3 is 17 amino acids. The V and J ends lost 2 bases and 5 bases, in that order; junction bases with no gene match: 11. The chain's CDR3 is CASSLSLAAGGNNEQFF. DNA for the CDR3: TGTGCCAGCAGCTTATCCCTAGCGGCGGGGGGCAACAATGAGCAGTTCTTC.

The chain recombines TRBV6-5 with TRBJ1-4, with 10 positions matching TRBD1. Germline V gene sequence: CDR1 MNHEY, CDR2 SVGAGI. V was pared by 6 bases and J by 7 bases, with 5 bases of the junction left unmatched. The CDR3 totals 14 residues. The CDR3 sequence is CASREDRGGEKLFF. The CDR3 DNA sequence: TGTGCCAGCAGGGAGGACAGGGGGGGTGAAAAACTGTTTTTT.

V and J are TRBV5-1 and TRBJ1-2, with TRBD1 identical over 7 bases. The trim removed 1 base at V and 3 bases at J, leaving 3 bases unmatched. The CDR3 is 14 residues long. From germline, CDR1 is SGHRS and CDR2 YFSETQ. The CDR3 here is CASSLTGDDYGYTF. For the CDR3, the DNA is TGCGCCAGCAGCTTGACAGGGGACGACTATGGCTACACCTTC. The full variable domain, completed using reference TRBV5-1 and TRBJ1-2, is KAGVTQTPRYLIKTRGQQVTLSCSPISGHRSVSWYQQTPGQGLQFLFEYFSETQRNKGNFPGRFSGRQFSNSRSEMNVSTLELGDSALYLCASSLTGDDYGYTFGSGTRLTVV.

The V and J genes are TRBV19 and TRBJ1-3; unclear D gene. Germline V gene sequence: CDR1 LNHDA, CDR2 SQIVND (reference sequence). Trimming cost V 2 bases and J 4 bases, with 12 bases left between them. The CDR3 totals 15 residues. The CDR3 DNA reads as TGTGCCAGTAGTATAAAGTGGCTGGTAGGAAACACCATATATTTT. It encodes CASSIKWLVGNTIYF.

This chain joins TRBV12-3 or TRBV12-4 and TRBJ1-2; tentative D call: TRBD1 (6 bases). The CDR3 runs to 11 residues. Trimming cost V 5 bases and J 6 bases, with 7 bases left between them. CDR3 DNA: TGTGCCAGCAGTACAGGGAATGGCTACACCTTC. This codes for CASSTGNGYTF.

The chain couples TRBV3-1 (or the pseudogene TRBV3-2) to TRBJ1-3; D is ambiguous. This CDR3 is built from 13 residues. CDR1 LGHDT and CDR2 YNNKEL come from the germline V gene (reference sequence). Trimming pared 4 bases from V and 4 bases from J, leaving 8 bases between. In nucleotides, the CDR3 is TGTGCCAGCAGCCCCCTTCAGGGAAACACCATATATTTT. It yields the protein CASSPLQGNTIYF.

The chain couples TRBV7-2 to TRBJ2-4; TRBD2 matches 9 bases. With V trimmed by 2 bases and J by 9 bases, 8 bases remained unmatched. The length of the CDR3 is 15 residues. Germline V gene sequence: CDR1 SGHTA, CDR2 FQGNSA. The CDR3 loop reads CASSLRLADRGIQYF. CDR3 DNA: TGTGCCAGCAGCTTAAGACTAGCGGATCGGGGCATTCAGTACTTC.

The J gene is TRBJ2-3, the V gene TRBV6-2 or TRBV6-3, with a possible D match to TRBD1 (6 bases). V was cut by 5 bases and J by 4 bases, with 10 bases left in between. CDR1 and CDR2 from the germline V gene are MNHEY and SVGEGT. The CDR3 consists of 13 residues. The CDR3 loop reads CASSPPGADTQYF. The CDR3 DNA reads as TGTGCCAGCAGTCCCCCAGGGGCAGATACGCAGTATTTT.

J is TRBJ2-7 and V is TRBV28, with 8 bases aligning to TRBD2. The V gene end was trimmed by 2 bases and the J gene end by 9 bases; junction bases not matched to a gene: 12. CDR1 is MDHEN and CDR2 is SYDVKM in the germline V gene. The CDR3 totals 15 residues. The CDR3 here is CASSLVAAGGHWQYF. The CDR3, as DNA: TGTGCCAGCAGTTTAGTAGCCGCGGGGGGCCACTGGCAGTACTTC.

The chain employs TRBV9 and TRBJ1-5, with TRBD1 matching 11 bases. From germline, CDR1 is SGDLS and CDR2 YYNGEE. V gave up 4 bases and J gave up 9 bases; unmatched junction bases: 6. The CDR3 runs 14 residues. The chain's CDR3 is CASSPGTGGRPQHF. The CDR3 DNA follows: TGTGCCAGCAGCCCCGGGACAGGGGGGCGGCCCCAGCATTTT.